This TCR beta chain stems from a study of cytomegalovirus exposure and HLA in healthy donors. As for the study in general: Both the approximately 130 validation repertoires and the approximately 700 first-cohort repertoires used the same platform, as reported by a later analysis. Overall study results and limits: In vitro data verified three CMV-associated chains as specific for CMV antigens. The authors enumerated around 150 TCR beta chains as linked to cytomegalovirus.

Profiled with immunoSEQ multiplex PCR; TCRdb holds only in-frame clones, not every one. The sample records some 100,000 clones, about 83% being singletons. This clone was counted only a few times. What it recognizes is unknown. These donors were members of the roughly 120-subject validation cohort, a group separate from the approximately 700-subject first cohort. The germline gives CDR1 SGHRS, CDR2 YFSETQ. CDR3 length equals 17 residues. The V and J ends lost 0 bases and 10 bases, in that order; junction bases with no gene match: 12. The TCR originated in a man aged 18 to 29 in good health and CMV-seronegative. The sequenced sample consisted of PBMCs. The V gene is TRBV5-1, the J gene TRBJ2-1; 11 positions match TRBD2. The CDR3 bases are TGCGCCAGCAGCTTGGCCGTGGTAGCGGGGGGGCCGGAGGAGCAGTTCTTC. Protein product: CASSLAVVAGGPEEQFF.